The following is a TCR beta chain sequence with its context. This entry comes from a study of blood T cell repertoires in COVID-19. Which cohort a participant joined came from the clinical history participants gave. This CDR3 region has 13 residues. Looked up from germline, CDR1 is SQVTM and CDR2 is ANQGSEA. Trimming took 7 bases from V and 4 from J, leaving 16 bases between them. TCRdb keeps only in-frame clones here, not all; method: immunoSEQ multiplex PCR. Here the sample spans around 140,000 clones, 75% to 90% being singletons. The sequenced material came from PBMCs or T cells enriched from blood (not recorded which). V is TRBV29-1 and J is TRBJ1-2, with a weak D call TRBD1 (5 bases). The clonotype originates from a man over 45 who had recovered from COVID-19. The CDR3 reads CSDVEQGRYGYTF. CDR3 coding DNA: TGCAGCGACGTCGAGCAGGGTCGCTATGGCTACACCTTC. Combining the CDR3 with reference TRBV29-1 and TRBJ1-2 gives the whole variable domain SAVISQKPSRDICQRGTSLTIQCQVDSQVTMMFWYRQQPGQSLTLIATANQGSEATYESGFVIDKFPISRPNLTFSTLTVSNMSPEDSSIYLCSDVEQGRYGYTFGSGTRLTVV.